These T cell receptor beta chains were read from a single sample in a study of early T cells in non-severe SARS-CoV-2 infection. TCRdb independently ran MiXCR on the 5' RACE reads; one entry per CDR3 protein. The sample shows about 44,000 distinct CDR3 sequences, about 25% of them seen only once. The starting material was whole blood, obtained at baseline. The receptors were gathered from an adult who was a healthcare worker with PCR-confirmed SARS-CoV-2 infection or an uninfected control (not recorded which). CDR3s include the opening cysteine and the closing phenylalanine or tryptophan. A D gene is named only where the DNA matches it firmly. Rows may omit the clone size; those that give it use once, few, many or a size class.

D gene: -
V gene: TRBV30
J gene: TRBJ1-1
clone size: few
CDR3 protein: CAWSVERTEAFF
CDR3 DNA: TGTGCCTGGAGTGTTGAGAGAACTGAAGCTTTCTTT

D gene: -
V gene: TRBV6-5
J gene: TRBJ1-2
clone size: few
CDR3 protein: CASSQDTYGYTF
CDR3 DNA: TGTGCCAGCAGTCAGGACACCTATGGCTACACCTTC

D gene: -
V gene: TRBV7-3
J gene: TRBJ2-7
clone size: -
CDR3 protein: CASSLRPGEAYEQYF
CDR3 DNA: TGTGCCAGCAGCCTAAGGCCAGGGGAAGCCTACGAGCAGTACTTC

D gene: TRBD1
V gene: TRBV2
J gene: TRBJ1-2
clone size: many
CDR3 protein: CASPAVGTEGNYGYTF
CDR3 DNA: TGTGCCAGCCCCGCGGTCGGGACAGAGGGGAACTATGGCTACACCTTC

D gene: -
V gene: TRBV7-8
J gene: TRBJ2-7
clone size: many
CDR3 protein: CASSLRSMTFYEQYF
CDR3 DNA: TGTGCCAGCAGCTTAAGGTCCATGACTTTCTACGAGCAGTACTTC

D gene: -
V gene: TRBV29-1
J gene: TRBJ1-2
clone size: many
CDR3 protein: CSVQSLRYGYTF
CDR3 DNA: TGCAGCGTTCAGTCTCTACGCTATGGCTACACCTTC

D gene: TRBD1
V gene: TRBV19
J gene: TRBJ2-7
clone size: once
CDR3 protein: CASTLSMTGSYEQYF
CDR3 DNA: TGTGCCAGTACCCTCTCTATGACAGGGTCGTACGAGCAGTACTTC

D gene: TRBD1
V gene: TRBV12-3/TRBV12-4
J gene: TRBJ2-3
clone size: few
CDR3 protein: CASSGGTGATDTQYF
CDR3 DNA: TGTGCCAGCAGCGGTGGGACAGGGGCTACAGATACGCAGTATTTT

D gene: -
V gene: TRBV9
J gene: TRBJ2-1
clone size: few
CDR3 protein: CASSLWGNEQFF
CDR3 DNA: TGTGCCAGCAGTCTGTGGGGGAATGAGCAGTTCTTC

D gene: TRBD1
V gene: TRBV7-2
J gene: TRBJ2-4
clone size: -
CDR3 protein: CASSLVGGAGKNIQYF
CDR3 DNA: TGTGCCAGCAGCTTAGTAGGGGGCGCAGGCAAAAACATTCAGTACTTC

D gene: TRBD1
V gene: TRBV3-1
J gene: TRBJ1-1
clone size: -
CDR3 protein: CASSSRQGKNSKAFF
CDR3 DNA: TGTGCCAGCAGCTCCCGACAGGGCAAGAACTCTAAAGCTTTCTTT

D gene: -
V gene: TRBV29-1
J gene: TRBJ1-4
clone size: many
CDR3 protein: CSVGGSTNEKLFF
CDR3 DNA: TGCAGCGTTGGGGGATCAACTAATGAAAAACTGTTTTTT

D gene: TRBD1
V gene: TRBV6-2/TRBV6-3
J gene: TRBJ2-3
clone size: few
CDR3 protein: CASSYSTGLSADTQYF
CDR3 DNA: TGTGCCAGCAGTTACTCGACAGGGCTCAGTGCAGATACGCAGTATTTT

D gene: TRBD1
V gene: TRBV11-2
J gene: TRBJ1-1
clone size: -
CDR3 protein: CASSTRGGGQGWNTEAFF
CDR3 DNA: TGTGCCAGCAGCACCCGGGGTGGTGGACAGGGGTGGAACACTGAAGCTTTCTTT

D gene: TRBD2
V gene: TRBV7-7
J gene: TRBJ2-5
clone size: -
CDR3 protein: CASSPPGGETQYF
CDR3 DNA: TGTGCTAGCAGCCCCCCCGGGGGGGAGACCCAGTACTTC

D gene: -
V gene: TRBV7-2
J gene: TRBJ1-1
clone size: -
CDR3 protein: CASSSLTRGWNTEAFF
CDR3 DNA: TGTGCCAGCAGCTCCTTAACCCGGGGATGGAACACTGAAGCTTTCTTT

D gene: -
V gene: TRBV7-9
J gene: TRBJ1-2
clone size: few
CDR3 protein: CASSLAPEGYYGYTF
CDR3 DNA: TGTGCCAGCAGCTTAGCGCCGGAGGGTTACTATGGCTACACCTTC

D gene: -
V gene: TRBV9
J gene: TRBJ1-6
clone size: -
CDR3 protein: CASSEGPFNSPLHF
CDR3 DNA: TGTGCCAGCAGCGAGGGACCGTTTAATTCACCCCTCCACTTT

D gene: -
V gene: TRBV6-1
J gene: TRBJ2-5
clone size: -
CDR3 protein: CASTLRGQETQYF
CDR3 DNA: TGTGCCAGCACTCTTCGGGGGCAAGAGACCCAGTACTTC

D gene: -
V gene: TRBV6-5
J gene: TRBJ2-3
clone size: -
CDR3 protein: CASSYSASTDTQYF
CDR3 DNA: TGTGCCAGCAGTTACTCAGCCTCCACAGATACGCAGTATTTT

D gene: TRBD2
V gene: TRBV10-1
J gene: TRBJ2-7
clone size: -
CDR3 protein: CASSESRLAYSYEQYF
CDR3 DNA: TGCGCCAGCAGTGAGTCGAGACTAGCTTACTCCTACGAGCAGTACTTC

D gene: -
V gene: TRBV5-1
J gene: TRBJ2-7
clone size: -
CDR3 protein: CASSLRDSRYEQYF
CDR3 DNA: TGCGCCAGCAGCTTGAGGGACTCCAGATACGAGCAGTACTTC

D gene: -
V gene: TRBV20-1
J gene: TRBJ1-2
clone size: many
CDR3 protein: CSASPRRGYGYTF
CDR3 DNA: TGCAGTGCTAGCCCCAGGAGAGGCTATGGCTACACCTTC

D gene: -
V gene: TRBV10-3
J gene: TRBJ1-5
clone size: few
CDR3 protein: CAIRGPDSNQPQHF
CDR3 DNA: TGTGCCATCAGGGGACCGGATAGCAATCAGCCCCAGCATTTT

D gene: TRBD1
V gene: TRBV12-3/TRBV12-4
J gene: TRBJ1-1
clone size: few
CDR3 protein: CASSRDRSEAFF
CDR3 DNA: TGTGCCAGCAGTCGGGACAGGTCTGAAGCTTTCTTT

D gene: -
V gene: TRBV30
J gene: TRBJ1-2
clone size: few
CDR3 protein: CAWSVWQGVGGYTF
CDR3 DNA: TGTGCCTGGAGTGTATGGCAGGGAGTAGGTGGCTACACCTTC

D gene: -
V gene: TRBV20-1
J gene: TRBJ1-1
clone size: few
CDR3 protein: CSAKRHGSGTEAFF
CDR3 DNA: TGCAGTGCCAAAAGGCATGGATCGGGCACTGAAGCTTTCTTT

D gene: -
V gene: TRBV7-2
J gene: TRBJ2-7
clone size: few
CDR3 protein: CASSSAPSYEQYF
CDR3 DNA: TGTGCCAGCAGCTCCGCCCCTTCCTACGAGCAGTACTTC

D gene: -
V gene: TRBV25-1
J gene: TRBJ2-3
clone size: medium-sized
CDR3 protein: CASTNGADTQYF
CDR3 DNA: TGTGCCAGCACAAACGGGGCAGATACGCAGTATTTT

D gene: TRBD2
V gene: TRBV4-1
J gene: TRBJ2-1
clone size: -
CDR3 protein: CASSQVSGGGIYEQFF
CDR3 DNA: TGCGCCAGCAGCCAAGTTTCGGGCGGGGGGATATATGAGCAGTTCTTC

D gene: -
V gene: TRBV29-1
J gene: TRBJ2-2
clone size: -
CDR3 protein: CSVKTGDPANTGELFF
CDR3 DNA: TGCAGCGTTAAGACGGGAGACCCAGCGAACACCGGGGAGCTGTTTTTT

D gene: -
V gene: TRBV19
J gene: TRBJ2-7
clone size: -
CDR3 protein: CASSISTTYEQYF
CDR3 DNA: TGTGCCAGTAGTATATCCACGACCTACGAGCAGTACTTC

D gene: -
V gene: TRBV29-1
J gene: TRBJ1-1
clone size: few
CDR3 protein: CSARASTYEAFF
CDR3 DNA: TGCAGCGCCCGGGCCTCGACATATGAAGCTTTCTTT

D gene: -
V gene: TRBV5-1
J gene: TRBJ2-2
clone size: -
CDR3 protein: CASSYARSTGELFF
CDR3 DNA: TGCGCCAGCAGCTATGCACGTAGCACCGGGGAGCTGTTTTTT

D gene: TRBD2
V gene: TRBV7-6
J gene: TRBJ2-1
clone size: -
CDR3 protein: CASSRLAGGGEQFF
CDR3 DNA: TGTGCCAGCAGCAGACTAGCGGGGGGAGGTGAGCAGTTCTTC

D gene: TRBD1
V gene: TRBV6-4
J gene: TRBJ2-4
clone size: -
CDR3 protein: CASSVRGQQNIQYF
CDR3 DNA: TGTGCCAGTAGCGTAAGGGGACAGCAAAACATTCAGTACTTC

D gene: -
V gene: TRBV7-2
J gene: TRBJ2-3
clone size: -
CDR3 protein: CASSEMLGSLTDTQYF
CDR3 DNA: TGTGCCAGCAGCGAAATGCTGGGGTCCCTCACAGATACGCAGTATTTT

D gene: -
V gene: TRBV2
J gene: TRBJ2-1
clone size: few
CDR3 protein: CASSEGNSLLNEQFF
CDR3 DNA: TGTGCCAGCAGTGAAGGAAACAGTCTTCTCAATGAGCAGTTCTTC

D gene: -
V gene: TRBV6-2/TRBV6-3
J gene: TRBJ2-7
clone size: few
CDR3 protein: CASSPLGGSFSYEQYF
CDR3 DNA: TGTGCCAGCAGTCCTCTGGGGGGTTCTTTCAGCTACGAGCAGTACTTC

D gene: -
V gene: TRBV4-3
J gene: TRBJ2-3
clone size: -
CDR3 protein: CASSQGGQPNTDTQYF
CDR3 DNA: TGCGCCAGCAGCCAGGGGGGACAGCCAAACACAGATACGCAGTATTTT

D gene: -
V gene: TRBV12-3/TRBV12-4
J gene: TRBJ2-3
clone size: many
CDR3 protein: CASSLPSGGADTQYF
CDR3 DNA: TGTGCCAGCAGTTTACCCTCCGGGGGTGCAGATACGCAGTATTTT

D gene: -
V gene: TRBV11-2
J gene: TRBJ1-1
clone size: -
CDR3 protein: CASSLDRVRTEAFF
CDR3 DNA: TGTGCCAGCAGCTTAGACAGGGTGAGGACTGAAGCTTTCTTT

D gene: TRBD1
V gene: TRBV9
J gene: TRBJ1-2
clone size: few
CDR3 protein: CASSVSDRVSAYGYTF
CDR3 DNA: TGTGCCAGCAGCGTATCCGACAGGGTATCTGCCTATGGCTACACCTTC

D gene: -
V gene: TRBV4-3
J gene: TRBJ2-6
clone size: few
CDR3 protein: CASSQERSGANVLTF
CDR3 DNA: TGCGCCAGCAGCCAAGAGAGATCTGGGGCCAACGTCCTGACTTTC

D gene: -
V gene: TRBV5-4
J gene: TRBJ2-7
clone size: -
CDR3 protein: CASSHPGPASYEQYF
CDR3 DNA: TGTGCCAGCAGCCATCCCGGCCCAGCCTCCTACGAGCAGTACTTC

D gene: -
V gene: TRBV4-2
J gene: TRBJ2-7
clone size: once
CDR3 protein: CASSQEISYEQYF
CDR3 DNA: TGTGCCAGCAGCCAAGAGATTTCCTACGAGCAGTACTTC

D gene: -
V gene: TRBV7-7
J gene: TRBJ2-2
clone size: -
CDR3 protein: CASSLGVGYTGELFF
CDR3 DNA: TGTGCCAGCAGCTTAGGCGTAGGGTACACCGGGGAGCTGTTTTTT

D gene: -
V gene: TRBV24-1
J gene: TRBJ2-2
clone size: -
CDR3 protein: CATGQPNTGELFF
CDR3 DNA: TGTGCCACCGGACAGCCGAACACCGGGGAGCTGTTTTTT